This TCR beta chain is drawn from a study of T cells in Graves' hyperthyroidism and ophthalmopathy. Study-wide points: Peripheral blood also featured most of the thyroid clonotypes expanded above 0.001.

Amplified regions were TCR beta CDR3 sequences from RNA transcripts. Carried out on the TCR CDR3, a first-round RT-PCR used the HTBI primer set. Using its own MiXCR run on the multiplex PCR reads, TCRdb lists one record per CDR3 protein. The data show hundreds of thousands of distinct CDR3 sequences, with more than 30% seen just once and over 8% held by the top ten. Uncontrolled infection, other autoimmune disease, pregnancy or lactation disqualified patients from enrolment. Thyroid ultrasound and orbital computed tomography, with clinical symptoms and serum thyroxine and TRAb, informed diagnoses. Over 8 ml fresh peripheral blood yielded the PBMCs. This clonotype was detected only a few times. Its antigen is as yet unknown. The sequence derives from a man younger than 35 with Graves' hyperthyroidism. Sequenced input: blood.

DNA for the CDR3: TGTGCCAGCAGTTTAGCGGCGCAGGAGATTAGCAATCAGCCCCAGCATTTT. Its protein product is CASSLAAQEISNQPQHF. The genes are TRBV12-3 or TRBV12-4 and TRBJ1-5; D is ambiguous. Between the trimmed V and J ends, which lost 0 bases and 0 bases, there was a span of 12 bases. CDR3 length: 17 residues.